This is a list of T cell receptor beta chains from one sample in a study of blood T cell repertoires in COVID-19. Using immunoSEQ multiplex PCR, the repertoire was profiled, and TCRdb retains in-frame clones only, with some absent. This table holds approximately 160,000 clones, roughly four fifths found once. Input material: peripheral blood. These receptor sequences come from a man in his sixties with active or convalescent COVID-19. Both conserved end residues are part of each CDR3. D genes are given only for firm matches. Size values are once, few and many counts, or a class for expanded clones, and some rows have none.

size	D	V	length	J	CDR3	DNA
NA	NA	TRBV5-1	16	TRBJ2-5	CASSSAGGRPGETQYF	TGCGCCAGCAGCTCCGCCGGCGGTCGTCCGGGGGAGACCCAGTACTTC
few	TRBD1	TRBV11-2	15	TRBJ1-2	CASSLAPGQGFGYTF	TGTGCCAGCAGCTTAGCACCGGGACAGGGGTTTGGCTACACCTTC
NA	NA	TRBV29-1	12	TRBJ1-5	CSVSSGDQPQHF	TGCAGCGTTTCCTCGGGGGATCAGCCCCAGCATTTT
NA	TRBD1	TRBV18	16	TRBJ2-3	CASSPRLTGSGDTQYF	TGTGCCAGCTCCCCACGTTTGACAGGGAGCGGAGATACGCAGTATTTT
NA	NA	TRBV10-3	14	TRBJ2-2	CAISEGGNTGELFF	TGTGCCATCAGTGAAGGAGGGAACACCGGGGAGCTGTTTTTT
NA	NA	TRBV10-3	12	TRBJ1-4	CAISELRSAQYF	TGTGCCATCAGTGAGCTACGAAGTGCCCAATACTTT
NA	TRBD1	TRBV18	16	TRBJ1-3	CASSPGQGSSGNTIYF	TGTGCCAGCTCACCGGGACAGGGAAGCTCTGGAAACACCATATATTTT
NA	NA	TRBV6-5	14	TRBJ1-5	CASSSVYGNQPQHF	TGTGCCAGCAGTTCGGTTTATGGCAATCAGCCCCAGCATTTT
NA	TRBD2	TRBV6-6	15	TRBJ2-5	CASGPPGLGGETQYF	TGTGCCAGCGGACCTCCGGGACTAGGCGGGGAGACCCAGTACTTC
NA	NA	TRBV20-1	15	TRBJ1-6	CSASPPGSPSSPLHF	TGCAGTGCTAGTCCCCCCGGGTCCCCCTCTTCACCCCTCCACTTT
NA	TRBD1	TRBV29-1	17	TRBJ2-6	CSVGATGGVPGANVLTF	TGCAGCGTCGGCGCGACAGGGGGAGTACCCGGGGCCAACGTCCTGACTTTC
NA	NA	TRBV11-2	16	TRBJ1-4	CASSLGTVATNEKLFF	TGTGCCAGCAGCTTAGGGACTGTTGCAACTAATGAAAAACTGTTTTTT
NA	NA	TRBV23-1	15	TRBJ2-2	CASSQWGANTGELFF	TGCGCCAGCAGTCAATGGGGAGCGAACACCGGGGAGCTGTTTTTT
NA	TRBD2	TRBV5-1	16	TRBJ2-1	CASSLDSGSSYNEQFF	TGCGCCAGCAGCTTGGATAGCGGGAGCTCCTACAATGAGCAGTTCTTC
NA	NA	TRBV23-1	15	TRBJ1-1	CASSQSSPADTEAFF	TGCGCCAGCAGTCAATCGTCACCCGCGGACACTGAAGCTTTCTTT
NA	NA	TRBV19	15	TRBJ1-1	CASSGPGLPNTEAFF	TGTGCCAGTAGTGGACCAGGGCTACCGAACACTGAAGCTTTCTTT
NA	TRBD2	TRBV20-1	16	TRBJ2-1	CSASIAGVKGHNEQFF	TGCAGTGCTAGTATAGCGGGAGTAAAAGGCCACAATGAGCAGTTCTTC
NA	NA	TRBV21-1	14	TRBJ1-2	CASSNWERDYGYTF	TGTGCCAGCAGCAATTGGGAGCGAGACTATGGCTACACCTTC
many	TRBD2	TRBV27	17	TRBJ2-5	CASSSSLAGALGETQYF	TGTGCCAGCAGTTCCTCCCTAGCGGGGGCCCTGGGGGAGACCCAGTACTTC